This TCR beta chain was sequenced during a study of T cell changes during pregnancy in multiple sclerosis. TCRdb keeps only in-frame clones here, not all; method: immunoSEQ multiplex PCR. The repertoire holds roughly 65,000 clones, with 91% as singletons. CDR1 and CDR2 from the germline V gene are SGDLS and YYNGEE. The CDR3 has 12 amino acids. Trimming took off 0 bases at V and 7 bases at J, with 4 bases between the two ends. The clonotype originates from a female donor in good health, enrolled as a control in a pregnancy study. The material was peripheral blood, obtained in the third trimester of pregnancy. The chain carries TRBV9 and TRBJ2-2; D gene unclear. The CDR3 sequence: CASSVGGGELFF. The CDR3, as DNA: TGTGCCAGCAGCGTAGGCGGCGGGGAGCTGTTTTTT.